Presented here are 9 T cell receptor beta chains from one specimen sequenced in a study of T cell changes during pregnancy in multiple sclerosis (dated by TCRdb to 2018 to 2020). The method behind the library was the immunoSEQ multiplex PCR assay. In TCRdb, the immuneACCESS table is reduced to in-frame sequences with V and J assigned. These tables do not hold every clone; where another copy was compared, an unresolved V gene accounts for under half, and the others remain unexplained. In all, the sample holds under 55,000 clones, and 80% to 95% of those were seen once. In total, the top ten clones hold roughly 0.6% of the sample. Sequenced here: CD4+ T cells from peripheral blood mononuclear cells, sampled after pregnancy. These receptors all stem from a female donor in good health, enrolled as a control in a pregnancy study.

The chain couples TRBV9 to TRBJ1-6, with 7 bases matching TRBD1. The V and J ends lost 1 base and 7 bases, in that order; junction bases with no gene match: 8. The CDR3 covers 16 residues. Germline V CDR1 and CDR2: SGDLS, YYNGEE. CDR3 nucleotides: TGTGCCAGCAGCGTACAACAGGGGCTGGGGAATTCACCCCTCCACTTT. Its translation is CASSVQQGLGNSPLHF.

The V and J genes are TRBV28 and TRBJ2-3; D not certain. CDR3 length: 15 amino acids. The germline V and J ends were trimmed by 4 bases and 3 bases, with 14 bases remaining between them. The germline gives CDR1 MDHEN, CDR2 SYDVKM. The CDR3 here is CASSSPSVYTDTQYF. The CDR3 nucleotides read TGTGCCAGCAGTTCCCCGTCGGTTTATACAGATACGCAGTATTTT. Looking up the rest from reference TRBV28 and TRBJ2-3 gives the full variable domain: DVKVTQSSRYLVKRTGEKVFLECVQDMDHENMFWYRQDPGLGLRLIYFSYDVKMKEKGDIPEGYSVSREKKERFSLILESASTNQTSMYLCASSSPSVYTDTQYFGPGTRLTVL.

The chain links TRBV5-1 to TRBJ2-7; 8 nucleotides match TRBD2. The V segment lost 4 bases and the J segment 4 bases; nucleotides outside the gene matches: 7. Germline values: CDR1 SGHRS, CDR2 YFSETQ. CDR3 length: 14 residues. CDR3 sequence: CASSPLSGGYEQYF. CDR3 nucleotides: TGCGCCAGCAGCCCTCTTTCGGGGGGGTACGAGCAGTACTTC.

The table lists this clone with a count of one. This rearrangement joins TRBV19 to TRBJ1-4, with 7 bases that match TRBD1. Trimming took 10 bases from V and 0 from J; bases not matched to a gene: 8. Per the germline V gene, CDR1 is LNHDA and CDR2 is SQIVND (reference sequence). This CDR3 spans 15 amino acids. CDR3: CATQGGLATNEKLFF. The CDR3 DNA sequence: TGTGCCACCCAAGGGGGCCTTGCAACTAATGAAAAACTGTTTTTT.

The chain joins TRBV29-1 to TRBJ1-2; D is unresolved. The V and J ends lost 4 bases and 4 bases respectively, with 7 bases between them. CDR1 is SQVTM and CDR2 is ANQGSEA in the germline V gene. The length of the CDR3 is 11 residues. CDR3: CSVVWLYGYTF. The CDR3 nucleotides read TGCAGCGTTGTTTGGCTCTATGGCTACACCTTC.

The J gene is TRBJ1-1, the V gene TRBV10-3; 10 nucleotides agree with TRBD1. The V gene end was trimmed by 6 bases and the J gene end by 5 bases; junction bases not matched to a gene: 6. The CDR3 contains 14 residues. Germline V gene data show CDR1 as ENHRY and CDR2 as SYGVKD. This CDR3 is CAIRDRGRRTEAFF. DNA for the CDR3: TGTGCCATCAGAGACAGGGGGCGCAGGACTGAAGCTTTCTTT.

The chain recombines TRBV29-1 with TRBJ2-1; 13 nucleotides match TRBD2. V lost 6 bases and J lost 7; bases outside the gene matches: 6. The germline V gene encodes CDR1 SQVTM and CDR2 ANQGSEA. This CDR3 comprises 14 residues. This CDR3 is CSVDGLAGENEQFF. The CDR3 DNA follows: TGCAGCGTGGACGGACTAGCGGGAGAGAATGAGCAGTTCTTC.

The chain recombines TRBV5-4 with TRBJ2-1; perhaps TRBD1 as D (6 bases). The length of the CDR3 is 13 residues. The germline V gene has CDR1 SGHNT and CDR2 YYREEE (reference sequence). V lost 3 bases and J lost 8, with 12 bases in between. This CDR3 reads CASSWGLEYEQFF. The CDR3 DNA is TGTGCCAGCAGCTGGGGGCTAGAATATGAGCAGTTCTTC.

This chain uses TRBV6-6 with TRBJ1-4; D gene uncertain. This CDR3 contains 14 residues. The germline V gene encodes CDR1 MNHNY and CDR2 SVGAGI (reference sequence). Trimming left V 7 bases short and J 5 bases short, with 14 bases between. CDR3 in amino acids: CASTTAGENEKLFF. CDR3 in DNA: TGTGCCAGCACTACGGCCGGGGAGAATGAAAAACTGTTTTTT.